What follows is one T cell receptor (beta chain) and its context. As yet, its antigen is unknown. TCRdb used MiXCR to reprocess the RT-PCR reads, holding one entry per CDR3 protein. There are 150,000 to 200,000 distinct CDR3 sequences in the sample; about 12% occur only once, and about 29% lies in the top ten. This specimen comes from a study of response to subunit inactivated influenza vaccine. Study-level results: Authors suggested each seasonal flu vaccination may recruit only limited numbers of new T cells.

CDR3 length: 15 residues. Germline V gene lookup returns CDR1 LGHNA and CDR2 YSLEER. V dropped 1 base and J dropped 6 bases, with 15 bases sitting between them. The same sample was also studied in work on T cells expressing NK-cell markers. In that study: With UMIs, 5'RACE template switching was used to make TCR beta cDNA. Sorted CD3+CD56-NKG2C+, CD3+CD56+NKG2C+ and CD3+CD56+NKG2C- T cells supplied the TCR beta repertoires. Dominant NKG2C+ clonotypes accounted for roughly 1.0-8% of CD8+ T cells in several donors. The HCMV specificity of the expanded NKG2C+ T cell clones stayed unresolved.

This TCR was sampled from a man aged 45 to 65 who received an inactivated influenza vaccine. The rearrangement joins TRBV4-3 to TRBJ1-1; D is unresolved. Sequencing used CD8+ T cells sorted from PBMCs, obtained about 12 days after vaccination. CDR3 protein: CASSQGNGGEPEAFF. The CDR3 nucleotides read TGCGCCAGCAGCCAAGGAAACGGTGGGGAGCCTGAAGCTTTCTTT.